This is a list of T cell receptor beta chains from one sample in a study of T cell responses to AZD1222 COVID-19 vaccine. Only in-frame clones appear in the TCRdb table, and some are missing; sequencing was by immunoSEQ multiplex PCR. This sample carries about 180,000 clones, roughly 92% of them seen once, and the ten largest clones take less than 3%. This material consisted of peripheral blood, taken on day 0 of AZD1222 vaccination. All receptors come from an adult in good health. Both conserved end residues are part of each CDR3. Fields, in order: J gene, clone size, V gene, D gene, CDR3 protein, CDR3 DNA. The D gene is left open where the match is weak. The size field is filled for only some rows; it gives once, few, many or a size class.

>TRBJ2-7|NA|TRBV6-5|TRBD1
CASKPRQGFIYEQYF
TGTGCCAGCAAGCCCCGACAGGGGTTTATCTACGAGCAGTACTTC
>TRBJ2-7|NA|TRBV11-2|TRBD1
CASSLSGTVYEQYF
TGTGCCAGCAGCCTATCCGGGACAGTCTACGAGCAGTACTTC
>TRBJ1-1|NA|TRBV2|NA
CASRRISNTEAFF
TGTGCCAGCCGCCGAATTTCGAACACTGAAGCTTTCTTT
>TRBJ1-3|many|TRBV4-1|NA
CASSQGLISGNTIYF
TGCGCCAGCAGCCAAGGGCTGATCTCTGGAAACACCATATATTTT
>TRBJ2-7|once|TRBV30|NA
CAWRQDSYEQYF
TGTGCCTGGAGGCAGGACAGCTACGAGCAGTACTTC
>TRBJ2-5|NA|TRBV3-1/TRBV3-2|TRBD2
CASSQEDLRKLAGQETQYF
TGTGCCAGCAGCCAAGAGGACTTGAGAAAACTAGCGGGGCAAGAGACCCAGTACTTC
>TRBJ2-5|NA|TRBV5-1|NA
CASSLRTQETQYF
TGCGCCAGCAGCTTAAGAACCCAAGAGACCCAGTACTTC
>TRBJ2-2|NA|TRBV19|TRBD2
CASSPGLAGGRGGELFF
TGTGCCAGTAGTCCGGGACTAGCGGGAGGGCGAGGCGGGGAGCTGTTTTTT
>TRBJ1-4|once|TRBV15|NA
CATSRVGGGSEKLFF
TGTGCCACCAGCAGAGTTGGGGGCGGAAGTGAAAAACTGTTTTTT
>TRBJ2-1|NA|TRBV6-5|TRBD1
CASKGAYLSYNEQFF
TGTGCCAGCAAGGGGGCCTACCTTTCCTACAATGAGCAGTTCTTC
>TRBJ1-1|few|TRBV19|NA
CASSIVQNTEAFF
TGTGCCAGTAGTATAGTGCAGAACACTGAAGCTTTCTTT
>TRBJ1-1|NA|TRBV7-9|NA
CASSLAPTGNTEAFF
TGTGCCAGCAGCTTAGCGCCGACAGGTAACACTGAAGCTTTCTTT
>TRBJ1-1|NA|TRBV5-4|NA
CASSLRRDPGAEAFF
TGTGCCAGCAGCCTACGGAGGGACCCCGGGGCTGAAGCTTTCTTT
>TRBJ2-5|NA|TRBV3-1/TRBV3-2|NA
CASSQDMAGLLTETQYF
TGTGCCAGCAGCCAAGACATGGCGGGACTCCTAACAGAGACCCAGTACTTC
>TRBJ1-5|NA|TRBV27|TRBD1
CASRATGVSNQPQHF
TGTGCCAGCAGAGCGACAGGGGTAAGCAATCAGCCCCAGCATTTT
>TRBJ1-3|NA|TRBV18|NA
CASSPTEAGTGGNTIYF
TGTGCCAGCTCACCAACCGAGGCAGGGACGGGTGGAAACACCATATATTTT
>TRBJ1-2|NA|TRBV5-1|TRBD1
CASSLGQGPTGGYTF
TGCGCCAGCAGCTTGGGACAGGGTCCTACTGGGGGCTACACCTTC
>TRBJ2-3|NA|TRBV14|TRBD1
CASSPLQGAWTDTQYF
TGTGCCAGCAGCCCTTTGCAGGGGGCTTGGACAGATACGCAGTATTTT
>TRBJ1-5|NA|TRBV6-5|NA
CASRRGIDSNQPQHF
TGTGCCAGCAGGCGAGGGATAGATAGCAATCAGCCCCAGCATTTT
>TRBJ2-4|NA|TRBV10-2|NA
CASSERPIGLAKNIQYF
TGCGCCAGCAGTGAGCGGCCAATCGGACTAGCCAAAAACATTCAGTACTTC
>TRBJ1-4|NA|TRBV5-1|NA
CASSLGQLREKLFF
TGCGCCAGCAGCTTGGGGCAGCTTAGGGAAAAACTGTTTTTT